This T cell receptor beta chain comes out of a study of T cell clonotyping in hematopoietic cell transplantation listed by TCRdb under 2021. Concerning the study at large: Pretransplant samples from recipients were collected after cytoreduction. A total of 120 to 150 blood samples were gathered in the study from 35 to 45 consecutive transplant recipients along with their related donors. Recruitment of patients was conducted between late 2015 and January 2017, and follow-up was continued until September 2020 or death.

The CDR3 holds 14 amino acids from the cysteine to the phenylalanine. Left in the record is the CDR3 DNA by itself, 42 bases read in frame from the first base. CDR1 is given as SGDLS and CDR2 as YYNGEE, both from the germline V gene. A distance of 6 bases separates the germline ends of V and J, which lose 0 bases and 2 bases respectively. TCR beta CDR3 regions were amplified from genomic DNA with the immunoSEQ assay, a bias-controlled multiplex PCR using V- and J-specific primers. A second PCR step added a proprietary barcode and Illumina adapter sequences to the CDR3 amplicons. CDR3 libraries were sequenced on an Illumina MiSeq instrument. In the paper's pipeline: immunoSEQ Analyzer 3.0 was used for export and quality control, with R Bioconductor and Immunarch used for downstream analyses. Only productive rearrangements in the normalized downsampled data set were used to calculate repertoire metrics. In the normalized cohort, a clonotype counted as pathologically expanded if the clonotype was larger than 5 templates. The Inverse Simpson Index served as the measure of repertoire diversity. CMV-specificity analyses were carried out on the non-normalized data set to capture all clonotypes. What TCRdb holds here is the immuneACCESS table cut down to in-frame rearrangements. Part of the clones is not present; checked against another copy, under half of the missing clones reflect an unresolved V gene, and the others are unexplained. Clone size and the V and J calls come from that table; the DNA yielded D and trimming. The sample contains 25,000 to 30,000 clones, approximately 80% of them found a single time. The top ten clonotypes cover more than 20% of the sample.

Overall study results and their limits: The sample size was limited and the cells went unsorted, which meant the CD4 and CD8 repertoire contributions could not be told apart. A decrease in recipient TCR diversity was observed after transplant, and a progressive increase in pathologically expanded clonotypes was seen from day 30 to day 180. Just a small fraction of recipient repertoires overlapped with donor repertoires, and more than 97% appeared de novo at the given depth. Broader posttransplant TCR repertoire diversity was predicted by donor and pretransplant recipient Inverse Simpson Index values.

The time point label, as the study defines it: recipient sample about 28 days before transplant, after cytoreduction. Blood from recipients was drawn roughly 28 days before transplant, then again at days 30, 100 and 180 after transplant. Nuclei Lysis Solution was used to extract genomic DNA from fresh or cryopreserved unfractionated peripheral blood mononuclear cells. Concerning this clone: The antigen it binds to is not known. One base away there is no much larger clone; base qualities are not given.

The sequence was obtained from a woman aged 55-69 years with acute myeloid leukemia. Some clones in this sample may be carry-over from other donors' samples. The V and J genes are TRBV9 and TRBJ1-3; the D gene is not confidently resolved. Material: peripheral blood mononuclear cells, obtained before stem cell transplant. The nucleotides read TGTGCCAGCAGCGTAGGTAACCCTGGAAACACCATATATTTT. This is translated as CASSVGNPGNTIYF.